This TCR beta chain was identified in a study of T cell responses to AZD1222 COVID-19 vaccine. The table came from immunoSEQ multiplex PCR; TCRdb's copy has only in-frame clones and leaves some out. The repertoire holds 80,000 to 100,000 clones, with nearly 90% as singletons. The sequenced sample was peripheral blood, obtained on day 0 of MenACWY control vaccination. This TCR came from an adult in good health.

The CDR3 coding sequence is TGCGCCAGCAGCCTAGAAGGGGGGACCACCTCACCCCTCCACTTT. Translating it yields CASSLEGGTTSPLHF. V gene TRBV5-1 combines with J gene TRBJ1-6; D might be TRBD1 (6 bases). Trimming left V 4 bases short and J 10 bases short, with 18 bases between. Germline assignment: CDR1 SGHRS and CDR2 YFSETQ. This CDR3 region has 15 residues.